The 23 T cell receptor beta chains below come from one sample, sequenced in a study of shared clonotypes between healthy human individuals. The assay was immunoSEQ multiplex PCR, and TCRdb's table has in-frame clones only and misses some. The sample includes roughly 2.4 million clones, roughly 95% of them seen just once. Sequenced material: naive CD4+ T cells sorted from blood. The subset here: CD45RA+ positively selected. The receptors originated from a man between 18 and 29 years old in good health.

V usage is TRBV2 and J usage is TRBJ2-4; D possibly corresponds to TRBD1 (6 bases). Deletions cut 3 bases from V and 6 bases from J, with 12 bases between. From germline, CDR1 is SNHLY and CDR2 FYNNEI. The CDR3 contains 14 residues. The CDR3 is CASSERTGRNIQYF. The CDR3 DNA reads as TGTGCCAGCAGTGAGCGTACAGGGCGAAACATTCAGTACTTC.

This chain joins TRBV18 and TRBJ1-5, with unresolved D. V shed 4 bases and J shed 5 bases, with 15 bases lying between them. CDR1 is KGHSH, CDR2 LQKENI, per germline. The CDR3 has 15 amino acids. Written as DNA, the CDR3 is TGTGCCAGCTCACTCGCCCTATTACCCGATCAGCCCCAGCATTTT. The encoded protein is CASSLALLPDQPQHF.

The genes are TRBV5-6 and TRBJ2-3, with TRBD1 matching over 7 bases. Losses at the gene ends were 4 bases for V and 0 bases for J; bases not matched to a gene: 5. In germline, CDR1 is SGHDT, CDR2 YYEEEE. This CDR3 spans 15 amino acids. Here the CDR3 DNA reads TGTGCCAGCAGCCCCTTGACAGGGAGCACAGATACGCAGTATTTT. Translating it yields CASSPLTGSTDTQYF.

The chain links TRBV4-3 to TRBJ2-4; D remains unclear. Germline CDR1 and CDR2: LGHNA and YSLEER. The CDR3 loop spans 15 amino acids. V dropped 0 bases and J dropped 2 bases, with 8 bases sitting between them. The CDR3 DNA reads TGCGCCAGCAGCCAAGATTTACTAACCAAAAACATTCAGTACTTC. This translates into CASSQDLLTKNIQYF.

This chain connects TRBV27 to TRBJ1-5; D call uncertain. V was trimmed by 0 bases and J by 2 bases, leaving 11 bases between them. Germline V CDR1 and CDR2: MNHEY, SMNVEV (reference sequence). The CDR3 sequence is 16 residues long. CDR3 in DNA: TGTGCCAGCAGTTTATCTCGGGGATACGGCAATCAGCCCCAGCATTTT. Its translation: CASSLSRGYGNQPQHF.

This sequence joins TRBV19 and TRBJ1-3; D is possibly TRBD1 (5 bases). The CDR3 sequence is 15 residues long. Germline V gene sequence: CDR1 LNHDA, CDR2 SQIVND (reference sequence). The V and J ends lost 3 bases and 2 bases respectively, with 11 bases between them. CDR3 DNA: TGTGCCAGTAGTATTGACCCAGGGACTGGAAACACCATATATTTT. Translation gives CASSIDPGTGNTIYF.

Of note for this clone: Other DNA sequences in this specimen translate into the identical CDR3. This chain connects TRBV28 to TRBJ2-7, with a weak D call TRBD2 (6 bases). Between the trimmed V and J ends, which lost 3 bases and 3 bases, there was a span of 12 bases. The CDR3 is 14 amino acids. Looked up from germline, CDR1 is MDHEN and CDR2 is SYDVKM. CDR3 sequence: CASSFGDSRYEQYF. In nucleotides, the CDR3 is TGTGCCAGCAGTTTCGGGGACTCCCGCTACGAGCAGTACTTC.

V and J are TRBV12-5 and TRBJ2-7; D is undetermined. The V end was cut by 1 base, the J end by 2 bases, with 0 bases between. CDR1 is LGHNT, CDR2 FRNRAP, per germline. The CDR3 extends over 11 amino acids. The CDR3 bases are TGTGCTAGTGGTTTGGCCTACGAGCAGTACTTC. Translating it yields CASGLAYEQYF. The full variable domain, with the rest looked up from reference TRBV12-5 and TRBJ2-7, is DARVTQTPRHKVTEMGQEVTMRCQPILGHNTVFWYRQTMMQGLELLAYFRNRAPLDDSGMPKDRFSAEMPDATLATLKIQPSEPRDSAVYFCASGLAYEQYFGPGTRLTVT.

The J gene is TRBJ2-1, the V gene TRBV7-9; 8 bases fit TRBD1. V dropped 4 bases and J dropped 9; count of bases not matched to a gene: 11. The CDR3 runs 15 residues. Germline assignment: CDR1 SEHNR and CDR2 FQNEAQ (reference sequence). The DNA for the CDR3 is TGTGCCAGCAGCTCAGCAGGGGGCAAGGCGAGTGAGCAGTTCTTC. As protein: CASSSAGGKASEQFF.

This chain uses TRBV10-3 with TRBJ2-3; D gene uncertain. The CDR3 covers 12 residues. Germline V gives CDR1 ENHRY, CDR2 SYGVKD. Trimming removed 5 bases from V and 6 bases from J, with 9 bases in between. In nucleotides, the CDR3 is TGTGCCATCAGTATCGGGTCGGATACGCAGTATTTT. It specifies CAISIGSDTQYF.

This chain uses TRBV28 with TRBJ1-3; 7 bases map to TRBD1. V trimming: 8 bases; J trimming: 2 bases; junction bases outside the gene matches: 3. The CDR3 spans 13 residues. Looked up from germline, CDR1 is MDHEN and CDR2 is SYDVKM. The CDR3 region is CASRTGTGNTIYF. In DNA form, the CDR3 reads TGTGCCAGCCGGACAGGTACTGGAAACACCATATATTTT.

This rearrangement joins TRBV11-2 to TRBJ2-1; 11 bases agree with TRBD2. Losses at the gene ends were 0 bases for V and 4 bases for J; bases not matched to a gene: 11. The CDR3 sequence is 19 residues long. Germline CDR1 is SGHAT and CDR2 is FQNNGV. The CDR3 nucleotides are TGTGCCAGCAGCTTAGATGGCTTTAGCGGGAGGGGGGGTTACAATGAGCAGTTCTTC. It specifies CASSLDGFSGRGGYNEQFF.

V is TRBV19 and J is TRBJ2-6; D is unclear. With 5 bases removed from V and 0 bases from J, the gap between germline ends came to 8 bases. Germline CDR1 LNHDA, CDR2 SQIVND (reference sequence). The CDR3 totals 15 residues. CDR3 amino acids: CASSPGHSGANVLTF. The CDR3 region has the DNA TGTGCCAGTAGTCCGGGCCACTCTGGGGCCAACGTCCTGACTTTC.

This chain connects TRBV7-2 to TRBJ2-5; D is undetermined. V was cut by 5 bases and J by 2 bases, with 15 bases left in between. From germline, CDR1 is SGHTA and CDR2 FQGNSA. This CDR3 is 15 amino acids long. The CDR3, as DNA: TGTGCCAGCAGCCTGGAAGGACGTCCGCAAGAGACCCAGTACTTC. It is translated as CASSLEGRPQETQYF.

The V gene is TRBV6-1, the J gene TRBJ2-7, with 12 positions matching TRBD2. Germline CDR1 reads MNHNS; CDR2 reads SASEGT. J was trimmed by 5 bases and V by 4 bases; bases with no gene match: 9. This CDR3 has 16 residues. CDR3 coding DNA: TGTGCCAGCAGTGTATTTGGGACTAGCGGGTTCGACGAGCAGTACTTC. Translated: CASSVFGTSGFDEQYF.

This clone has only one observation. The chain links TRBV2 to TRBJ2-7; 8 nucleotides agree with TRBD1. Germline trimming cut 3 bases from V and 3 bases from J; bases unmatched to any gene: 7. CDR1 and CDR2 from the germline V gene are SNHLY and FYNNEI. The CDR3 extends over 15 amino acids. As DNA, the CDR3 is TGTGCCAGCAGTGACTCGCCGACAGGGGTCTACGAGCAGTACTTC. It specifies CASSDSPTGVYEQYF.

This rearrangement joins TRBV6-6 to TRBJ1-2; TRBD1 is a possible D gene (5 bases). V was cut by 6 bases and J by 4 bases, with 12 bases left in between. Germline V gene lookup returns CDR1 MNHNY and CDR2 SVGAGI (reference sequence). There are 13 residues in the CDR3. The CDR3, as DNA: TGTGCCAGCAGCCCCGACAGCATCTATGGCTACACCTTC. This translates into CASSPDSIYGYTF.

The chain is built from TRBV6-6 and TRBJ2-7, with 8 bases matching TRBD1. V was clipped by 6 bases and J by 5 bases; unmatched bases: 6. The CDR3 spans 13 residues. Germline V gene data show CDR1 as MNHNY and CDR2 as SVGAGI (reference sequence). DNA for the CDR3: TGTGCCAGCAGCCGACAGGGGATAGACGAGCAGTACTTC. Amino acid sequence: CASSRQGIDEQYF.

V is TRBV5-6 and J is TRBJ1-2; no clear D gene. The germline V and J ends were trimmed by 4 bases and 0 bases, with 16 bases remaining between them. The CDR3 spans 16 residues. Germline CDR1 reads SGHDT; CDR2 reads YYEEEE. CDR3 nucleotides: TGTGCCAGCAGCCGGCGGTCTACCAGCCCTAACTATGGCTACACCTTC. This codes for CASSRRSTSPNYGYTF. Variable domain in full (rest from reference TRBV5-6 and TRBJ1-2): DAGVTQSPTHLIKTRGQQVTLRCSPKSGHDTVSWYQQALGQGPQFIFQYYEEEERQRGNFPDRFSGHQFPNYSSELNVNALLLGDSALYLCASSRRSTSPNYGYTFGSGTRLTVV.

The V and J genes are TRBV11-2 and TRBJ2-7; D is undetermined. Germline loops: CDR1 SGHAT, CDR2 FQNNGV. V was trimmed by 3 bases and J by 2 bases, leaving 11 bases between them. CDR3 length equals 14 residues. The CDR3 region is CASSFPPNPYEQYF. The CDR3 DNA reads TGTGCCAGCAGCTTCCCCCCTAACCCCTACGAGCAGTACTTC.

The V call is TRBV5-8, the J call TRBJ2-5, with 10 nucleotides matching TRBD2. The CDR3 loop spans 17 amino acids. Germline trimming cut 1 base from V and 2 bases from J; bases unmatched to any gene: 8. CDR1 SGHTS and CDR2 YDEGEE come from the germline V gene. In DNA, the CDR3 is TGTGCCAGCAGCTTGTATGGAGCGGGGGGGCTTCAAGAGACCCAGTACTTC. Protein product: CASSLYGAGGLQETQYF.

This clone showed up just once. This CDR3 is also generated by other DNA sequences in the sample. This chain links TRBV7-9 with TRBJ1-4; TRBD1 aligns across 10 bases. Germline-derived CDR1 and CDR2 are SEHNR and FQNEAQ (reference sequence). The ends lost 6 bases at V and 5 bases at J; junction bases unmatched: 3. The CDR3 runs 14 residues. The CDR3 DNA sequence: TGTGCCAGCAGTCTGGGACAGGGGAATGAAAAACTGTTTTTT. It is translated as CASSLGQGNEKLFF.

V gene TRBV5-1 combines with J gene TRBJ2-5; TRBD2 matches at 14 bases. The CDR3 length is 18 residues. After removal of 3 bases from V and 2 bases from J, the junction contained 9 bases not matched to a gene. The V gene's germline CDR1 is SGHRS and CDR2 YFSETQ. CDR3 nucleotides: TGCGCCAGCAGCTCCGGACTAGCGGGAGGTCCCGTACAAGAGACCCAGTACTTC. This gives the protein CASSSGLAGGPVQETQYF.